This is a list of T cell receptor beta chains from one sample in a study of blood T cell repertoires in COVID-19. Sequencing used immunoSEQ multiplex PCR; TCRdb keeps in-frame clones, though not all of them. This repertoire shows just over 350,000 clones, more than 75% found once; its top ten account for 3%. The specimen sequenced was PBMCs or T cells enriched from blood (not recorded which). These receptor sequences come from a woman in her 30s who had recovered from COVID-19. The CDR3 runs from the conserved cysteine through the conserved F or W. Fields, in order: V gene, clone size, D gene, J gene, CDR3 DNA, CDR3 protein. The D gene is left open where the match is weak. The size entry is marked missing in some rows and otherwise reads once, few, many or a size class.

TRBV27	.	TRBD1	TRBJ1-1	TGTGCCAGCAGTTTATCGCGACAGGGATACACTGAAGCTTTCTTT	CASSLSRQGYTEAFF
TRBV10-1	.	.	TRBJ2-7	TGCGCCAGCATATCCTACGAGCAGTACTTC	CASISYEQYF
TRBV19	.	TRBD1	TRBJ1-6	TGTGCCAGTAGTATCGCGACAGGGTATTCACCCCTCCACTTT	CASSIATGYSPLHF
TRBV7-6	.	.	TRBJ1-6	TGTGCCAGCAGCCCAGGTTTGGGTCGGAATTCACCCCTCCACTTT	CASSPGLGRNSPLHF
TRBV24-1	.	.	TRBJ2-1	TGTGCCACCAGTGATGCAGGGGTCTACAATGAGCAGTTCTTC	CATSDAGVYNEQFF
TRBV28	.	TRBD1	TRBJ1-2	TGTGCCAGCAGTCGAAGGGACAGGCTCTATGGCTACACCTTC	CASSRRDRLYGYTF
TRBV27	.	TRBD2	TRBJ2-7	TGTGCCAGCGGAAGAGTAGCGGGAGACTCCTACGAGCAGTACTTC	CASGRVAGDSYEQYF
TRBV29-1	.	.	TRBJ1-2	TGCAGCTCTTACGGAGGGGGGGTAGTTGGCTACACCTTC	CSSYGGGVVGYTF
TRBV28	.	TRBD1	TRBJ2-5	TGTGCCAGCAGTTTAACAGGGGGCACGGTGGAGACCCAGTACTTC	CASSLTGGTVETQYF
TRBV14	.	.	TRBJ2-4	TGTGCCAGCAGCCAAGATCGGGCCGGGGTAGCCAAAAACATTCAGTACTTC	CASSQDRAGVAKNIQYF
TRBV18	few	.	TRBJ2-2	TGTGCCAGCTCACCACCGGCCGTCAGGGGAAGAGGTTCGAACACCGGGGAGCTGTTTTTT	CASSPPAVRGRGSNTGELFF
TRBV27	.	TRBD2	TRBJ2-7	TGTGCCAGCAGCCCTAGACTAGCGAGCGAGCAGTACTTC	CASSPRLASEQYF
TRBV5-1	few	.	TRBJ1-1	TGCGCCAGCAGCTTGTCGGGCACTGAAGCTTTCTTT	CASSLSGTEAFF
TRBV28	.	.	TRBJ1-6	TGTGCCAGCAGTGAGCCTGCTAAGCGAACCCTCCACTTT	CASSEPAKRTLHF
TRBV7-9	.	.	TRBJ2-1	TGTGCCAGCAGCCAAGGGGGCGGGGTATGGGCTGAGCAGTTCTTC	CASSQGGGVWAEQFF
TRBV10-3	.	.	TRBJ1-3	TGTGCCCTCGGGCAGGGGAGGGACACCATATATTTT	CALGQGRDTIYF
TRBV7-9	.	TRBD2	TRBJ2-7	TGTGCCAGCAGCTTTGCGGGAGGGCCCTACGAGCAGTACTTC	CASSFAGGPYEQYF
TRBV27	.	.	TRBJ1-4	TGTGCCAGCTGGGCACCGGGGGAAAAACTGTTTTTT	CASWAPGEKLFF
TRBV19	.	.	TRBJ2-5	TGTGCCAGTAGTCCCTCCGGGGAATTGACCCAGTACTTC	CASSPSGELTQYF
TRBV5-4	.	TRBD1	TRBJ1-6	TGTGCCAGCAGCGTCCTGGGGGACAGCCATAATTCACCCCTCCACTTT	CASSVLGDSHNSPLHF
TRBV5-6	.	.	TRBJ2-7	TGTGCCAGCAGCGGAGGTCCGGGTGCAGCCTACGAGCAGTACTTC	CASSGGPGAAYEQYF
TRBV29-1	.	.	TRBJ2-1	TGCAGCCCTAGACTAAATGAGCAGTTCTTC	CSPRLNEQFF
TRBV28	.	.	TRBJ2-7	TGTGCCAGCAGTCCTAGTCAGGGGTACTACGAGCAGTACTTC	CASSPSQGYYEQYF
TRBV18	.	.	TRBJ1-2	TGTGCCAGCTCACCTCCCTCCGGACAGAACTATGGCTACACCTTC	CASSPPSGQNYGYTF
TRBV5-1	.	.	TRBJ1-1	TGCGCCAGCAGCTGGGGAGGGGGGAACACTGAAGCTTTCTTT	CASSWGGGNTEAFF
TRBV2	.	TRBD2	TRBJ2-5	TGTGCCAGCAGTGTTGGACTAGCGGGGGAAGAGACCCAGTACTTC	CASSVGLAGEETQYF
TRBV29-1	.	TRBD1	TRBJ2-1	TGCAGCGTCCTTGTCCCGGGACAGGGGTCGTCCTACAATGAGCAGTTCTTC	CSVLVPGQGSSYNEQFF
TRBV29-1	.	.	TRBJ2-1	TGCAGCGTTGTGGACGTTGGGGGCGTATTTTACAATGAGCAGTTCTTC	CSVVDVGGVFYNEQFF
TRBV5-4	.	.	TRBJ1-1	TGTGCCAGCAGCTTGGCGGGGGGGGGACGGCTTATACCTGAAGCTTTCTTT	CASSLAGGGRLIPEAFF
TRBV5-1	.	.	TRBJ2-5	TGCGCCAGCAGCTTGGCCGGCGGGATCCAAGAGACCCAGTACTTC	CASSLAGGIQETQYF
TRBV19	.	TRBD1	TRBJ1-2	TGTGCCAGTAGTCTACAGGGGTATGGCTACACCTTC	CASSLQGYGYTF
TRBV30	.	.	TRBJ1-5	TGTGCCTGGAGTGGAGGCAGCTTGTCCTCTAGCAATCAGCCCCAGCATTTT	CAWSGGSLSSSNQPQHF